These 18 T cell receptor beta chains originate from one sample sequenced in a study of T cell repertoires in cytomegalovirus infection. TCRdb recomputed calls from the reads with MiXCR, one row per CDR3 protein. This repertoire shows around 180,000 distinct CDR3 sequences, approximately 20% found once; its top ten account for less than 3.5%. Sequences were obtained from PBMCs. The receptor set was obtained from a human donor in good health (CMV status not recorded). Some clones in this sample may be carry-over from other donors' samples.

This clonotype is a singleton in its sample. This could be a read error, since a much larger clone is one nucleotide away. This chain connects TRBV29-1 to TRBJ2-7, with 7 bases fitting TRBD1. Germline CDR1 and CDR2: SQVTM and ANQGSEA. V was pared by 7 bases and J by 0 bases, with 3 bases of the junction left unmatched. This CDR3 region has 12 residues. CDR3 sequence: CSAWDSSYEQYF. The CDR3 DNA reads TGCAGCGCATGGGACAGCTCCTACGAGCAGTACTTC.

This clonotype was detected ten times or more. J is TRBJ1-1 and V is TRBV7-8; 7 bases are a match to TRBD1. With V trimmed by 5 bases and J by 1 base, 4 bases remained unmatched. There are 14 residues in the CDR3. The V gene's germline CDR1 is SGHVS and CDR2 FQNEAQ. CDR3 in amino acids: CASSPQGRNTEAFF. Here the CDR3 DNA reads TGTGCCAGCAGCCCACAGGGGAGGAACACTGAAGCTTTCTTT.

This clonotype was seen more than once but under ten times. The chain joins TRBV4-1 to TRBJ2-3; no firm D call. The V end lost 4 bases, the J end lost 10 bases, and 21 bases lay between the germline ends. Germline CDR1 and CDR2: MGHRA and YSYEKL. This CDR3 has 15 amino acids. The CDR3 DNA sequence: TGCGCCAGCAGCCTACTCGAGACCGGGCCCCCTTCGCAGTATTTT. This sequence encodes CASSLLETGPPSQYF.

The chain has TRBV28 and TRBJ1-2, with D possibly TRBD1 on 6 matching bases. The germline V and J ends were trimmed by 8 bases and 2 bases, with 18 bases remaining between them. Germline CDR1 MDHEN, CDR2 SYDVKM. The CDR3 loop spans 15 amino acids. The CDR3 here is CASFMKGGSNYGYTF. CDR3 nucleotide sequence: TGTGCCAGCTTCATGAAGGGGGGATCGAACTATGGCTACACCTTC.

Points on this clonotype: This may arise from a read error, as a much more abundant clone is one base away. This chain links TRBV7-3 with TRBJ2-1; 15 bases line up with TRBD2. V was pared by 4 bases and J by 3 bases, with 4 bases of the junction left unmatched. CDR1 SGHTA and CDR2 FQGTGA come from the germline V gene. The CDR3 length is 17 residues. CDR3 sequence (DNA): TGTGCCAGCAGCTCGGGACTAGCGGGGGGCCGCTACAATGAGCAGTTCTTC. Its protein product is CASSSGLAGGRYNEQFF. Together with reference TRBV7-3 and TRBJ2-1, the CDR3 gives the full variable domain: GAGVSQTPSNKVTEKGKYVELRCDPISGHTALYWYRQSLGQGPEFLIYFQGTGAADDSGLPNDRFFAVRPEGSVSTLKIQRTERGDSAVYLCASSSGLAGGRYNEQFFGPGTRLTVL.

This clonotype was seen at least ten times. The rearrangement joins TRBV7-2 to TRBJ2-7; TRBD1 agrees at 7 bases. CDR1 and CDR2 (germline): SGHTA, FQGNSA. The trim removed 5 bases at V and 5 bases at J, leaving 6 bases unmatched. This CDR3 comprises 13 residues. The CDR3 loop reads CASSPWDSDEQYF. The CDR3 nucleotides read TGTGCCAGCAGCCCCTGGGACAGCGACGAGCAGTACTTC. Based on the CDR3 plus reference TRBV7-2 and TRBJ2-7, the full variable domain is GAGVSQSPSNKVTEKGKDVELRCDPISGHTALYWYRQSLGQGLEFLIYFQGNSAPDKSGLPSDRFSAERTGGSVSTLTIQRTQQEDSAVYLCASSPWDSDEQYFGPGTRLTVT.

Comments on this clonotype: The junction and the germline gene differ at one end; a read error may be behind it. The rearrangement uses TRBV11-3 and TRBJ2-3; 8 bases align to TRBD2. From germline, CDR1 is SGHNT and CDR2 YENEEA. The CDR3 spans 14 residues. CDR3 nucleotide sequence: TGTGCCAGCAGATTAGCGGGAAACACAGATACGCAGTATTTT. Translation: CASRLAGNTDTQYF.

This clonotype was counted many times. This chain joins TRBV19 and TRBJ1-1; possible D gene TRBD1, 5 bases. Trimming pared 5 bases from V and 0 bases from J, leaving 13 bases between. Looked up from germline, CDR1 is LNHDA and CDR2 is SQIVND (reference sequence). CDR3 length equals 15 residues. CDR3 coding DNA: TGTGCCAGTAGTCTCCGGACACACATGAACACTGAAGCTTTCTTT. Translated, it gives CASSLRTHMNTEAFF.

This clonotype was counted many times. This chain connects TRBV12-3 or TRBV12-4 to TRBJ1-1, with a weak D call TRBD1 (6 bases). V was cut by 5 bases and J by 2 bases, with 15 bases left in between. This CDR3 has 15 residues. CDR3 DNA: TGTGCCAGCAGTCCCGGGGGGCATTCTAACACTGAAGCTTTCTTT. This gives the protein CASSPGGHSNTEAFF.

This clonotype was seen many times. This chain links TRBV7-3 with TRBJ2-1; TRBD2 agrees at 9 bases. The CDR3 sequence is 15 residues long. After removal of 2 bases from V and 4 bases from J, the junction contained 3 bases not matched to a gene. Germline values: CDR1 SGHTA, CDR2 FQGTGA. CDR3 protein: CASSLLAGPYNEQFF. In DNA, the CDR3 is TGTGCCAGCAGCTTACTAGCGGGACCTTACAATGAGCAGTTCTTC.

V is TRBV14 and J is TRBJ2-3; D gene uncertain. Germline assignment: CDR1 SGHDN and CDR2 FVKESK. The CDR3 is made up of 17 amino acids. Trimming cost V 2 bases and J 2 bases, with 17 bases left between them. DNA for the CDR3: TGTGCCAGCAGCCAATTCGGACGAGGTGGTTTCACAGATACGCAGTATTTT. Protein: CASSQFGRGGFTDTQYF.

In its sample, this clonotype was seen a few times. J is TRBJ2-5 and V is TRBV4-3, with 11 nucleotides matching TRBD2. Germline V gene sequence: CDR1 LGHNA, CDR2 YSLEER. Unmatched junction bases numbered 10, after V lost 0 bases and J lost 4 bases. CDR3 length: 18 residues. The CDR3 reads CASSQDSTLAGALETQYF. The CDR3 DNA sequence: TGCGCCAGCAGCCAAGATTCGACACTAGCGGGAGCTCTAGAGACCCAGTACTTC.

This chain connects TRBV5-4 to TRBJ2-7; possibly TRBD2 for D (5 bases). CDR3 length equals 12 residues. V was cut by 1 base and J by 5 bases, with 7 bases left in between. Germline-derived CDR1 and CDR2 are SGHNT and YYREEE (reference sequence). The CDR3 reads CASSLTEDEQYF. DNA for the CDR3: TGTGCCAGCAGCTTGACGGAGGACGAGCAGTACTTC.

A remark on this clonotype: One end of the junction varies from germline; a read error may be responsible. Here the CDR3 reads CTSSYEISGSRRSQTQYF. In DNA form, the CDR3 reads TGTACCAGCAGCTACGAGATTAGCGGGAGTCGTCGATCGCAGACCCAGTACTTC. The J gene is TRBJ2-5, the V gene TRBV7-3, with 9 bases identical to TRBD2. Germline CDR1 and CDR2: SGHTA and FQGTGA. The CDR3 has 18 amino acids.

In this sample, this clonotype turned up many times. The rearrangement uses TRBV7-2 and TRBJ2-1, with TRBD2 as a possible D gene (6 bases). This CDR3 has 15 residues. Trimming took off 2 bases at V and 0 bases at J, with 8 bases between the two ends. Germline V lookup: CDR1 SGHTA, CDR2 FQGNSA. This CDR3 is CASSLRGGSYNEQFF. CDR3 nucleotides: TGTGCCAGCAGCTTAAGGGGAGGCTCCTACAATGAGCAGTTCTTC.

The chain couples TRBV28 to TRBJ2-3; D remains ambiguous. The V gene lost 6 bases and the J gene lost 1 base, with 11 bases spanning the gap. The CDR3 extends over 14 amino acids. Germline assignment: CDR1 MDHEN and CDR2 SYDVKM. The CDR3 spells CASSPRTRTDTQYF. The CDR3 region has the DNA TGTGCCAGCAGCCCACGGACGCGCACAGATACGCAGTATTTT.

This clonotype was counted at least ten times. The rearrangement links TRBV12-3 or TRBV12-4 to TRBJ1-3, with 9 nucleotides matching TRBD1. Trimming removed 0 bases from V and 4 bases from J; junction bases left unmatched: 7. The CDR3 is 17 amino acids. CDR3 sequence: CASSLAPGQGPGNTIYF. DNA of the CDR3: TGTGCCAGCAGTTTAGCTCCGGGACAGGGTCCCGGAAACACCATATATTTT.

The gene calls are TRBV27 and TRBJ2-7; TRBD2 matches at 11 bases. The CDR3 is 15 amino acids. Germline assignment: CDR1 MNHEY and CDR2 SMNVEV (reference sequence). J was trimmed by 1 base and V by 3 bases; bases with no gene match: 2. The CDR3 region has the DNA TGTGCCAGCAGTTTCCTAGCGGGGGGTTCCTACGAGCAGTACTTC. Translating it yields CASSFLAGGSYEQYF.